Shown below are 19 T cell receptor beta chains from a single sample sequenced in a study of cytomegalovirus exposure and HLA in healthy donors. It was with 60 Vbeta and 13 Jbeta primers that the PCR ran. Using immunoSEQ multiplex PCR, the repertoire was profiled, and TCRdb retains in-frame clones only, with some absent. The sample carries over 85,000 clones, about four fifths recorded once. The specimen sequenced was PBMCs. The receptors here all came from a female donor in good health and CMV-seropositive.

The V call is TRBV6-1, the J call TRBJ1-6; a possible D gene is TRBD1 (5 bases). CDR3 size: 12 residues. Germline V gives CDR1 MNHNS, CDR2 SASEGT. The V and J ends lost 7 bases and 13 bases respectively, with 14 bases between them. DNA of the CDR3: TGTGCCAGCACTGGCCGCGGGGACCCCCTCCACTTT. This encodes CASTGRGDPLHF.

V and J are TRBV7-2 and TRBJ1-1; 10 nucleotides align to TRBD1. The CDR3 is 16 residues long. Losses at the gene ends were 4 bases for V and 6 bases for J; bases not matched to a gene: 11. Germline loops: CDR1 SGHTA, CDR2 FQGNSA. The CDR3 bases are TGTGCCAGCAGCTCAGGACAGGGGGGTACAAGGGCTGAAGCTTTCTTT. Encoded protein: CASSSGQGGTRAEAFF.

The J gene is TRBJ1-2, the V gene TRBV18; D is perhaps TRBD1 (5 bases). The CDR3 has 15 amino acids. Trimming removed 0 bases at V and 3 bases at J, with 11 bases between. CDR1 is KGHSH, CDR2 LQKENI, per germline. For the CDR3, the DNA is TGTGCCAGCTCACCACCGGTTTCCAGGGACTATGGCTACACCTTC. It translates to CASSPPVSRDYGYTF.

J is TRBJ2-5 and V is TRBV29-1, with D tentatively TRBD1 (5 bases). The DNA matches TRBJ2-7 better at its end, which makes the J call doubtful. CDR3 size: 11 residues. Per germline, CDR1 SQVTM and CDR2 ANQGSEA. The CDR3 bases are TGCAGCGCGACAGTAGCCTACGAGCAGTACTTC. Its protein is CSATVAYEQYF.

Only a few counts were recorded for this clone. The chain carries TRBV29-1 and TRBJ1-1; 8 bases map to TRBD1. The CDR3 is 13 residues long. Germline V lookup: CDR1 SQVTM, CDR2 ANQGSEA. The V segment lost 7 bases and the J segment 4 bases; nucleotides outside the gene matches: 8. The CDR3 sequence: CSENRGVGTEAFF. CDR3 DNA: TGCAGCGAAAACAGGGGGGTAGGCACTGAAGCTTTCTTT.

In this sample, this clone turned up a few times. The gene calls are TRBV6-6 and TRBJ1-5; 11 bases map to TRBD1. CDR1 is MNHNY, CDR2 SVGAGI, per germline (reference sequence). CDR3 length equals 15 residues. The J segment lost 7 bases and the V segment lost 6 bases, leaving 8 bases of the junction unmatched. CDR3 sequence (DNA): TGTGCCAGCAGCCAAACTTGGACAGGGGGCCAGCCCCAGCATTTT. Its translation: CASSQTWTGGQPQHF.

The CDR3 sequence: CAISTGTPNNEQFF. CDR3 nucleotide sequence: TGTGCCATCAGCACCGGGACTCCCAACAATGAGCAGTTCTTC. V and J are TRBV10-3 and TRBJ2-1; the D gene is possibly TRBD2 (6 bases). The CDR3 loop spans 14 amino acids. V was cut by 6 bases and J by 5 bases, with 14 bases left in between. Germline lookup yields CDR1 ENHRY and CDR2 SYGVKD.

The rearrangement uses TRBV10-3 and TRBJ1-1, with 7 nucleotides matching TRBD1. CDR3 size: 15 residues. The germline V gene encodes CDR1 ENHRY and CDR2 SYGVKD. Trimming removed 5 bases from V and 0 bases from J; junction bases left unmatched: 6. CDR3 in amino acids: CAISKGQRLNTEAFF. DNA of the CDR3: TGTGCCATCAGTAAGGGACAGAGACTGAACACTGAAGCTTTCTTT.

This clone was counted a single time. The chain employs TRBV6-4 and TRBJ2-1, with D perhaps TRBD2 (5 bases). The germline V gene has CDR1 MRHNA and CDR2 SNTAGT. V lost 3 bases to trimming and J lost 0 bases, with 9 bases between them. CDR3 length: 15 residues. CDR3 sequence: CASSESGSSYNEQFF. CDR3 nucleotides: TGTGCCAGCAGTGAGAGCGGTAGCTCCTACAATGAGCAGTTCTTC.

This chain connects TRBV28 to TRBJ1-1, with no clear D. Germline values: CDR1 MDHEN, CDR2 SYDVKM. This CDR3 has 14 residues. Trimming left V 6 bases short and J 3 bases short, with 14 bases between. CDR3 DNA: TGTGCCAGCAGGAGGAGGCCCTGGGACACTGAAGCTTTCTTT. Its protein product is CASRRRPWDTEAFF.

As concerns this clone: Its ends do not fully match the called genes, so a read error is possible. This sample also contains other DNA sequences that code for the same CDR3. This sequence joins TRBV5-1 and TRBJ1-1, with 7 bases aligning to TRBD1. CDR1 SGHRS and CDR2 YFSETQ come from the germline V gene. The CDR3 contains 12 residues. The CDR3 reads CASSPGQLEAFF. Written as DNA, the CDR3 is TGCGCCAGCAGCCCGGGACAGCTTGAAGCTTTCTTC.

In the case of this clone: The sample contains more than one DNA sequence encoding this CDR3. V is TRBV6-6 and J is TRBJ1-2; 7 nucleotides line up with TRBD1. The CDR3 contains 12 residues. The V gene's germline CDR1 is MNHNY and CDR2 SVGAGI (reference sequence). V was clipped by 4 bases and J by 5 bases; unmatched bases: 1. In DNA form, the CDR3 reads TGTGCCAGCAGTTCGACAGGGTATGGCTACACCTTC. Translated, it gives CASSSTGYGYTF.

This chain's CDR3 is CASSLEGRANTGELFF. The CDR3, as DNA: TGCGCCAGCAGCTTGGAGGGCAGGGCGAACACCGGGGAGCTGTTTTTT. The chain links TRBV5-1 to TRBJ2-2; D perhaps matches TRBD1 (5 bases). Germline loops: CDR1 SGHRS, CDR2 YFSETQ. The CDR3 consists of 16 residues. The ends were cut back, 0 bases at V and 0 bases at J, with 9 bases in the middle.

The chain joins TRBV4-1 to TRBJ1-3; 11 bases map to TRBD1. Germline V gives CDR1 MGHRA, CDR2 YSYEKL. CDR3 length: 15 amino acids. V was pared by 4 bases and J by 8 bases, with 7 bases of the junction left unmatched. The CDR3 region is CASSPRTGGRHTIYF. The CDR3, as DNA: TGCGCCAGCAGCCCTCGGACAGGGGGCCGTCACACCATATATTTT.

This clone showed up just once. This rearrangement joins TRBV7-2 to TRBJ1-1; the D gene is possibly TRBD1 (6 bases). CDR1 is SGHTA, CDR2 FQGNSA, per germline. The CDR3 is 15 residues long. The V gene lost 5 bases and the J gene lost 3 bases, with 16 bases spanning the gap. The CDR3 spells CASSADSRLDTEAFF. The CDR3 DNA follows: TGTGCCAGCAGCGCGGACAGTCGGTTGGACACTGAAGCTTTCTTT.

The V and J genes are TRBV5-4 and TRBJ2-1; the match to TRBD1 covers 7 bases. Germline V gene lookup returns CDR1 SGHNT and CDR2 YYREEE (reference sequence). The CDR3 runs 13 residues. Losses at the gene ends were 4 bases for V and 6 bases for J; bases not matched to a gene: 4. CDR3: CASSQQGFNEQFF. CDR3 nucleotides: TGTGCCAGCAGCCAACAGGGGTTCAATGAGCAGTTCTTC.

The J gene is TRBJ2-6, the V gene TRBV19; D remains ambiguous. Trimming left V 2 bases short and J 0 bases short, with 5 bases between. CDR3 length equals 15 residues. Germline-derived CDR1 and CDR2 are LNHDA and SQIVND (reference sequence). The CDR3 nucleotides are TGTGCCAGTAGTATACGTCGCTCTGGGGCCAACGTCCTGACTTTC. As protein: CASSIRRSGANVLTF.

V usage is TRBV27 and J usage is TRBJ1-4; D is unresolved. V was cut by 8 bases and J by 0 bases, with 13 bases left in between. In germline, CDR1 is MNHEY, CDR2 SMNVEV (reference sequence). This CDR3 contains 15 residues. CDR3 coding DNA: TGTGCCAGCCGCGGAGCGATTGCAACTAATGAAAAACTGTTTTTT. Its translation is CASRGAIATNEKLFF.

The chain is built from TRBV29-1 and TRBJ1-1; weak D call: TRBD1 (6 bases). V was pared by 7 bases and J by 10 bases, with 19 bases between. Germline loops: CDR1 SQVTM, CDR2 ANQGSEA. This CDR3 comprises 12 residues. CDR3 DNA sequence: TGCAGCGCCTGGACAGCCATAAGGGGAGCTTTCTTT. Amino acids: CSAWTAIRGAFF. Full variable domain (remainder filled in from reference TRBV29-1 and TRBJ1-1): SAVISQKPSRDICQRGTSLTIQCQVDSQVTMMFWYRQQPGQSLTLIATANQGSEATYESGFVIDKFPISRPNLTFSTLTVSNMSPEDSSIYLCSAWTAIRGAFFGQGTRLTVV.